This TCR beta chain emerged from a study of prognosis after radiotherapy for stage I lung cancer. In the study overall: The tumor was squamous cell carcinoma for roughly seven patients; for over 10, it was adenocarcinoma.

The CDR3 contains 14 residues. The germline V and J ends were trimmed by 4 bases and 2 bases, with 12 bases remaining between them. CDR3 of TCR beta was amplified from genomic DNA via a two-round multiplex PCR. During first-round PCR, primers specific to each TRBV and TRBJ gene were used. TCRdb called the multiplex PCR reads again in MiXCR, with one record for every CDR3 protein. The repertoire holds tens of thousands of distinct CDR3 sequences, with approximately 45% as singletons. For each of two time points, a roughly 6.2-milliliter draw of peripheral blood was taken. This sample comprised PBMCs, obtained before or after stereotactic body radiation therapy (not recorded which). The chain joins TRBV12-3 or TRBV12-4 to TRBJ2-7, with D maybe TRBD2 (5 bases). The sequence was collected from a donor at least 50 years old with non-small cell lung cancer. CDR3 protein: CASSSSSGAYEQYF. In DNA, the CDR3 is TGTGCCAGCAGTTCCTCCAGCGGAGCCTACGAGCAGTACTTC.